This T cell receptor (beta chain) was identified in a study of T and B cells in COVID-19 patients. As for the study in general: Peripheral blood came from COVID-19 patients with active infection or after recovery. The study's findings and limits: Highly clonal in active COVID-19, TRB repertoires exceeded healthy-donor diversity and richness at recovery.

Each TRB amplification used about 250-550 ng of genomic DNA from blood. Comments on this clonotype: Antigen unknown.

Germline trimming cut 0 bases from V and 11 bases from J; bases unmatched to any gene: 15. Per the germline V gene, CDR1 is MNHNS and CDR2 is SASEGT. This CDR3 region has 16 residues. TRB rearrangements were amplified by multiplex PCR with BIOMED2 TRB-A/B primers. TCRdb passed the multiplex PCR reads through MiXCR, listing each CDR3 protein once. The sample records around 10,000 distinct CDR3 sequences, 25% to 30% being singletons. The sequenced sample was blood. The V call is TRBV6-1, the J call TRBJ1-1, with TRBD1 matching 7 bases. This TCR derives from a human donor who had recovered from COVID-19. The DNA of the CDR3 is TGTGCCAGCAGTGAAGCGAGTCGAGGACAGGCGGTGAAGGCTTTCTTT. Its protein product is CASSEASRGQAVKAFF.